This TCR beta chain was profiled in a study of cytomegalovirus exposure and HLA in healthy donors. The PCR made use of 60 Vbeta and 13 Jbeta primers. Assay used: immunoSEQ multiplex PCR; TCRdb lists only in-frame clones, some missing. The sample yields fewer than 200,000 clones, about 90% seen once. Note on this clone: The target antigen is unknown.

Findings of the study overall: Presence/absence results assume similar sequencing depth per donor, which may not hold. An analysis that came later showed most CMV-associated TCR beta chains appearing HLA-restricted. DRB1 had the most TCR associations and HLA-C the fewest, a later analysis found, with rates varying by HLA locus. Sequencing probably produced one cluster of sequence variants that were highly shared.

The CDR3 extends over 17 amino acids. The germline V gene has CDR1 LNHNV and CDR2 YYDKDF (reference sequence). V was pared by 1 base and J by 8 bases, with 16 bases of the junction left unmatched. Sequencing was performed on PBMCs. The chain is built from TRBV15 and TRBJ1-2; 7 bases map to TRBD1. The receptor's source is a girl in the first two years of life in good health and CMV-seronegative. Here the CDR3 DNA reads TGTGCCACCAGCAGAGTCCCCTTCACAGGGGAAACCAAGGGCTACACCTTC. Protein: CATSRVPFTGETKGYTF.